What follows are 9 T cell receptor beta chains derived from one specimen sequenced in a study of CD8+ T cells in alopecia areata. Extracted RNA was reverse transcribed, and the resulting cDNA served as sequencing template. Libraries were prepared by immunoSEQ multiplex PCR; TCRdb keeps only in-frame clonotypes and omits some of them. The sample has 200,000 to 250,000 clones, approximately 45% seen once. Regarding treatment: oral pan-JAK inhibitor, 5-10 mg twice daily. Sequencing used CD4+ T cells sorted from blood, obtained at approximately week 36, from a patient treated with tofacitinib. These receptors were taken from a human donor with alopecia areata.

The chain combines TRBV6-5 with TRBJ1-2; possible D gene TRBD1, 6 bases. The CDR3 length is 15 residues. Germline V CDR1 and CDR2: MNHEY, SVGAGI. The V and J ends lost 0 bases and 0 bases respectively, with 8 bases between them. CDR3 amino acids: CASSYSTGTNYGYTF. The CDR3 DNA reads as TGTGCCAGCAGTTACTCGACAGGAACTAACTATGGCTACACCTTC.

The rearrangement uses TRBV28 and TRBJ2-1, with D perhaps matching TRBD1 (6 bases). Trimming removed 10 bases from V and 0 bases from J, with 16 bases in between. This CDR3 region has 15 residues. The germline V gene encodes CDR1 MDHEN and CDR2 SYDVKM. The DNA for the CDR3 is TGTGCCATCACTGCACAGGGTGCCTCCTACAATGAGCAGTTCTTC. It is translated as CAITAQGASYNEQFF. The whole variable domain, filled in from reference TRBV28 and TRBJ2-1, reads DVKVTQSSRYLVKRTGEKVFLECVQDMDHENMFWYRQDPGLGLRLIYFSYDVKMKEKGDIPEGYSVSREKKERFSLILESASTNQTSMYLCAITAQGASYNEQFFGPGTRLTVL.

Only a few counts were recorded for this clone. The gene calls are TRBV29-1 and TRBJ2-5; the D gene is possibly TRBD2 (5 bases). Germline V gene sequence: CDR1 SQVTM, CDR2 ANQGSEA. The V gene lost 1 base and the J gene lost 1 base, with 22 bases spanning the gap. This CDR3 is built from 18 residues. The CDR3 DNA is TGCAGCGTTGAAGGATACGGGGTACCGCTGGGCGGCCAAGAGACCCAGTACTTC. It specifies CSVEGYGVPLGGQETQYF.

The chain recombines TRBV30 with TRBJ1-2; 7 bases align to TRBD1. After removal of 8 bases from V and 4 bases from J, the junction contained 4 bases not matched to a gene. The CDR3 is 11 amino acids. Germline lookup yields CDR1 GTSNPN and CDR2 SVGIG (reference sequence). CDR3: CAAGTVYGYTF. The CDR3 bases are TGTGCCGCTGGGACAGTCTATGGCTACACCTTC.

This chain joins TRBV30 and TRBJ2-1, with D perhaps matching TRBD1 (6 bases). V gave up 2 bases and J gave up 0 bases, with 11 bases separating them. The CDR3 spans 15 residues. The germline V gene encodes CDR1 GTSNPN and CDR2 SVGIG (reference sequence). The CDR3 loop is CAWSRWGPSYNEQFF. DNA of the CDR3: TGTGCCTGGAGTCGTTGGGGGCCCTCCTACAATGAGCAGTTCTTC.

The chain has TRBV4-1 and TRBJ2-2, with D tentatively TRBD1 (6 bases). Trimming removed 3 bases at V and 6 bases at J, with 14 bases between. The CDR3 spans 15 residues. The V gene's germline CDR1 is MGHRA and CDR2 YSYEKL. As DNA, the CDR3 is TGCGCCAGCAGCCAGATATCAGGGGTGGCCGGGGAGCTGTTTTTT. It codes for CASSQISGVAGELFF.

The chain uses TRBV6-1 and TRBJ1-4, with no clear D. This CDR3 comprises 14 residues. In germline, CDR1 is MNHNS, CDR2 SASEGT. Trimming pared 7 bases from V and 0 bases from J, leaving 9 bases between. In nucleotides, the CDR3 is TGTGCCAGCAAGGTTGGGCCAACTAATGAAAAACTGTTTTTT. It specifies CASKVGPTNEKLFF.

In this sample, this clone turned up a few times. The V gene is TRBV11-2, the J gene TRBJ2-7; D might be TRBD2 (5 bases). The germline V gene has CDR1 SGHAT and CDR2 FQNNGV. The CDR3 has 16 amino acids. V was trimmed by 1 base and J by 1 base, leaving 14 bases between them. The CDR3 spells CASSLASRSSSYEQYF. The CDR3 DNA follows: TGTGCCAGCAGCTTAGCTAGCAGGAGCTCTTCCTACGAGCAGTACTTC. Using reference TRBV11-2 and TRBJ2-7 for the parts outside the CDR3, the full variable domain is EAGVAQSPRYKIIEKRQSVAFWCNPISGHATLYWYQQILGQGPKLLIQFQNNGVVDDSQLPKDRFSAERLKGVDSTLKIQPAKLEDSAVYLCASSLASRSSSYEQYFGPGTRLTVT.

The chain employs TRBV7-2 and TRBJ2-5; 11 bases align to TRBD2. V was clipped by 5 bases and J by 4 bases; unmatched bases: 6. Germline V lookup: CDR1 SGHTA, CDR2 FQGNSA. This CDR3 contains 15 residues. CDR3 sequence (DNA): TGTGCCAGCAGCCCCCATAGCGGGAGGGGAGAGACCCAGTACTTC. This translates into CASSPHSGRGETQYF.